A selection of T cell receptor beta chains follows, all from one sample in a study of molecular identifiers for immune sequencing clone quantification. Each CDR3 protein gets one entry after TCRdb re-called the PCR reads with MiXCR. The data contain 350,000 or so distinct CDR3 sequences, roughly a fifth of them seen just once; the ten biggest clones take up 0.7% to 0.9%. The sequenced sample consisted of naive CD8+ T cells from blood, with Jurkat cell RNA spiked in. These receptors were taken from a human donor in good health. Some libraries in this study had Jurkat cell RNA spiked in. Both conserved end residues are part of each CDR3. D genes are given only for firm matches.

D	J	V	CDR3
TRBD1	TRBJ1-5	TRBV28	CAGSAGTGGSGNQPQHF
NA	TRBJ1-1	TRBV13	CASSAIEGALNTEAFF
TRBD1	TRBJ1-1	TRBV9	CASSETGINTEAFF
TRBD2	TRBJ2-7	TRBV4-3	CASSQGFSGGAEQYF
NA	TRBJ2-6	TRBV30	CAWSEKSGANVLTF
TRBD2	TRBJ2-3	TRBV7-8	CASTLGGTGTRVADTQYF
NA	TRBJ1-1	TRBV4-3	CACSQDAAVQLNTEAFF
TRBD1	TRBJ1-5	TRBV6-2/TRBV6-3	CASEAREWTGKYSNQPQHF
NA	TRBJ2-4	TRBV27	CASNQSVYNIQYF
NA	TRBJ2-3	TRBV7-6	CASKGSISTDTQYF
TRBD2	TRBJ2-4	TRBV20-1	CSARDPQTSGGVENIQYF
TRBD1	TRBJ2-3	TRBV13	CASSLGTGGTDTQYF
NA	TRBJ2-1	TRBV7-8	CASSLPRDSSRGFNEQFF
NA	TRBJ2-7	TRBV18	CASSPASVGDEQYF
NA	TRBJ2-3	TRBV20-1	CSALEVTDTQYF
TRBD1	TRBJ1-1	TRBV4-1	CASSPGQGASEAFF
TRBD1	TRBJ2-7	TRBV20-1	CSARGTGTYEQYF
TRBD1	TRBJ1-2	TRBV4-1	CASSQGAGGEGYTF
NA	TRBJ2-3	TRBV14	CASSQVSGHTDTQYF
TRBD1	TRBJ2-7	TRBV29-1	CSVEVADRVTWDYEQYF
NA	TRBJ2-2	TRBV24-1	CATSDFSGSNTGELFF
NA	TRBJ1-2	TRBV12-5	CASGSPVDGYTF
NA	TRBJ2-5	TRBV4-3	CASSQDGGRVQETQYF
NA	TRBJ1-1	TRBV7-9	CASSLYSAEAFF
NA	TRBJ1-1	TRBV7-2	CASSFSPTGGTEAFF
TRBD2	TRBJ2-4	TRBV4-1	CASSPSRTSGAKNIQYF
TRBD1	TRBJ2-3	TRBV27	CASSSNDGGQGTDTQYF
NA	TRBJ2-7	TRBV11-2	CASSPRQHEQYF
TRBD2	TRBJ2-3	TRBV20-1	CSARDLSASGSDAQYF
NA	TRBJ2-7	TRBV2	CASAFSGTEQYF
NA	TRBJ1-1	TRBV29-1	CSVRQGAEAFF